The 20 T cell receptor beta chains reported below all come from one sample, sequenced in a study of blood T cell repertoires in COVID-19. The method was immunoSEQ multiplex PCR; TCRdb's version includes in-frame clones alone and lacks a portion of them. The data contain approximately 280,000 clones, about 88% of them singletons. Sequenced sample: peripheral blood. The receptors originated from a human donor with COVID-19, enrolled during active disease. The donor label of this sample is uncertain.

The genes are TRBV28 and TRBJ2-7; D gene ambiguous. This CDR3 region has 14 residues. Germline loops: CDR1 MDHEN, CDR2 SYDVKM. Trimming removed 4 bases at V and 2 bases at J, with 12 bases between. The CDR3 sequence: CASSSRIPPYEQYF. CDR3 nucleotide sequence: TGTGCCAGCAGTTCCAGGATTCCCCCCTACGAGCAGTACTTC.

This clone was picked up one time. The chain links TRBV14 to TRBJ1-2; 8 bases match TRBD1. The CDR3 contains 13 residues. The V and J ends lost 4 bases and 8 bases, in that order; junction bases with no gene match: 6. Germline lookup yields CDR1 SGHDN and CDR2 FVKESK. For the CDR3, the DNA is TGTGCCAGCAGCCCCCGACAGGGGAGCGGCTACACCTTC. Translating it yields CASSPRQGSGYTF.

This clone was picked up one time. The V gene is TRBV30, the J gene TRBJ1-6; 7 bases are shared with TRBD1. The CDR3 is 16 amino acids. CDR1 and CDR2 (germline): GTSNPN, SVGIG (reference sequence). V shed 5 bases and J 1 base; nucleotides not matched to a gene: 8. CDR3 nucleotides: TGTGCCTGGGGGACAGCCCCACAATCCTATAATTCACCCCTCCACTTT. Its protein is CAWGTAPQSYNSPLHF.

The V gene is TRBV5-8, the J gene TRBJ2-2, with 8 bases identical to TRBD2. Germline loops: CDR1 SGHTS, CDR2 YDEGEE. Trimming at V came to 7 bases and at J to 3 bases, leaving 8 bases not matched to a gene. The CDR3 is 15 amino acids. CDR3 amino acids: CASPDGRAYTGELFF. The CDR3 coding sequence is TGTGCCAGCCCTGACGGGAGGGCCTACACCGGGGAGCTGTTTTTT.

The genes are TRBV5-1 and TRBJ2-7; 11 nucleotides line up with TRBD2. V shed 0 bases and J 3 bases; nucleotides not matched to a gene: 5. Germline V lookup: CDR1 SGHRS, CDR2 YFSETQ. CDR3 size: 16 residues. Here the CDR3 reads CASSLVGLAEYYEQYF. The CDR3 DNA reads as TGCGCCAGCAGCTTGGTGGGACTAGCGGAGTACTACGAGCAGTACTTC.

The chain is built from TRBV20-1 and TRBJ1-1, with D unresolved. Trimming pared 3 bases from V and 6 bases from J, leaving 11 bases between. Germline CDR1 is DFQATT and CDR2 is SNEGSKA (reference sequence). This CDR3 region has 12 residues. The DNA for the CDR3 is TGCAGTGCTAGTAGTGGGGAGGCTGAAGCTTTCTTT. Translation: CSASSGEAEAFF.

CDR3 region: CASIGERGNTEAFF. CDR3 nucleotide sequence: TGTGCCAGTATTGGCGAAAGGGGTAACACTGAAGCTTTCTTT. This sequence joins TRBV19 and TRBJ1-1; D possibly corresponds to TRBD1 (5 bases). The CDR3 runs to 14 residues. Trimming left V 7 bases short and J 2 bases short, with 14 bases between. Germline-derived CDR1 and CDR2 are LNHDA and SQIVND (reference sequence).

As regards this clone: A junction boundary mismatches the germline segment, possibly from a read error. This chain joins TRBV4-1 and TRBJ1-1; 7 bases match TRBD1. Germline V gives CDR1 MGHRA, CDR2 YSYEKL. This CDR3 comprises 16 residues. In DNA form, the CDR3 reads TGCGCCAGCAGGCAAGAGGCAATCCGGACAGGCACTGAAGCTTTCTTT. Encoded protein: CASRQEAIRTGTEAFF.

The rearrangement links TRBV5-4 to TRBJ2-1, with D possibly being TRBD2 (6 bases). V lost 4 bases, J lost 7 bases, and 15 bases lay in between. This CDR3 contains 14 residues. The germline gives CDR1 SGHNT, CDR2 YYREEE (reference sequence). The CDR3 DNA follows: TGTGCCAGCAGCAAACCCCCGACTAGAAATGAGCAGTTCTTC. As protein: CASSKPPTRNEQFF.

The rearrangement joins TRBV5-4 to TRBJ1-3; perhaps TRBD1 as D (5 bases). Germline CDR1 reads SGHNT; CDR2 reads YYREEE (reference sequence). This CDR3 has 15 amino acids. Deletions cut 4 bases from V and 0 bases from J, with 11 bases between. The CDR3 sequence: CASSLDRYSGNTIYF. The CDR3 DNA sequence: TGTGCCAGCAGCCTAGACAGATACTCTGGAAACACCATATATTTT.

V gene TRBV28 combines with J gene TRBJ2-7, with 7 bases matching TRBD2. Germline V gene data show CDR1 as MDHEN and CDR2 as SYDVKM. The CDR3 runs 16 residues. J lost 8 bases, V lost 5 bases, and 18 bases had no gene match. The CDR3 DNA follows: TGTGCCAGCAGTCCTTCGGTTGGGGGGGGTGATGGTAAGCAGTACTTC. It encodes CASSPSVGGGDGKQYF.

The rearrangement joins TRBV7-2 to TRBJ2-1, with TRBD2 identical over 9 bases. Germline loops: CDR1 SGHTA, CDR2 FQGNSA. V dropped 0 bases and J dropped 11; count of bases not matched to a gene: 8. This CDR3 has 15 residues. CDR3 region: CASSLARVGLAKQFF. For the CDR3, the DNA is TGTGCCAGCAGCTTAGCCCGTGTGGGACTAGCTAAGCAGTTCTTC.

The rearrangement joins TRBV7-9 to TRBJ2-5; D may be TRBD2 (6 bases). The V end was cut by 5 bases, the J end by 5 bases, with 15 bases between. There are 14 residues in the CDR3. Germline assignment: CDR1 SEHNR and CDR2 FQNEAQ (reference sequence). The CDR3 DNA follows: TGTGCCAGCAGCCCCCCCGAACGGGGGGAGACCCAGTACTTC. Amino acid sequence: CASSPPERGETQYF.

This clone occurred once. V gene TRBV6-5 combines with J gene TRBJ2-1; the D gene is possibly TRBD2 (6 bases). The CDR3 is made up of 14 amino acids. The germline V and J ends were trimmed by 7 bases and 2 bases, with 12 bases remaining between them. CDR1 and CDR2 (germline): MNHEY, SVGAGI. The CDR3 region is CASTTAGAYNEQFF. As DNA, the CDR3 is TGTGCCAGCACCACAGCGGGTGCCTACAATGAGCAGTTCTTC.

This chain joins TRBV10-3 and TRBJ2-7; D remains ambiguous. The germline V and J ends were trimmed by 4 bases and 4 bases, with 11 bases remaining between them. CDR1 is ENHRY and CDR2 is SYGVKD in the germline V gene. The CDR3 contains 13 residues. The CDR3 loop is CAISASVVYEQYF. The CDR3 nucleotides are TGTGCCATCAGTGCTTCGGTCGTATACGAGCAGTACTTC.

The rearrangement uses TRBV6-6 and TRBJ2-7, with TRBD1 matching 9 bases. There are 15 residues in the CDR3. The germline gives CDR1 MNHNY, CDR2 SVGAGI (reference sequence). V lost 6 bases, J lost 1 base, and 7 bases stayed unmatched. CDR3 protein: CASSDPGTGSYEQYF. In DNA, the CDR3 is TGTGCCAGCAGCGACCCCGGGACAGGGTCCTACGAGCAGTACTTC.

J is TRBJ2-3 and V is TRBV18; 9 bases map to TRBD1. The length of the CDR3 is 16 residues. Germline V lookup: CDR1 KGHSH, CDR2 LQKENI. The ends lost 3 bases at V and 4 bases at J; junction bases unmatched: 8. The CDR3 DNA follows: TGTGCCAGCTCACCTCTCGGGACAGGGTCGGCAGATACGCAGTATTTT. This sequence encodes CASSPLGTGSADTQYF.

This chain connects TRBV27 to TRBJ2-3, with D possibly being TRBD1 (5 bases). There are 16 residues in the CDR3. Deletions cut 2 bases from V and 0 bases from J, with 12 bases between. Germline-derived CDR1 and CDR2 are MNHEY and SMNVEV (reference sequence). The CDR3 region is CASSLRLGASTDTQYF. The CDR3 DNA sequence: TGTGCCAGCAGTTTACGGCTAGGGGCTAGCACAGATACGCAGTATTTT.

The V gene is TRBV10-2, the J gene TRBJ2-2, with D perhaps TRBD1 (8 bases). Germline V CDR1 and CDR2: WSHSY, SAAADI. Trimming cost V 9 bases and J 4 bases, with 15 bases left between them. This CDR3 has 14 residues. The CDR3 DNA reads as TGCGCCAGTGGACAGGGAGGGACCACCGGGGAGCTGTTTTTT. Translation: CASGQGGTTGELFF.

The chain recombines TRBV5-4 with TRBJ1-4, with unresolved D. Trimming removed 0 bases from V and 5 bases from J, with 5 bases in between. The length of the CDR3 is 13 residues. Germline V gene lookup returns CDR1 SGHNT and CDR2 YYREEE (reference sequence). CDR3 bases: TGTGCCAGCAGCTTGGCCAGGAATGAAAAACTGTTTTTT. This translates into CASSLARNEKLFF.